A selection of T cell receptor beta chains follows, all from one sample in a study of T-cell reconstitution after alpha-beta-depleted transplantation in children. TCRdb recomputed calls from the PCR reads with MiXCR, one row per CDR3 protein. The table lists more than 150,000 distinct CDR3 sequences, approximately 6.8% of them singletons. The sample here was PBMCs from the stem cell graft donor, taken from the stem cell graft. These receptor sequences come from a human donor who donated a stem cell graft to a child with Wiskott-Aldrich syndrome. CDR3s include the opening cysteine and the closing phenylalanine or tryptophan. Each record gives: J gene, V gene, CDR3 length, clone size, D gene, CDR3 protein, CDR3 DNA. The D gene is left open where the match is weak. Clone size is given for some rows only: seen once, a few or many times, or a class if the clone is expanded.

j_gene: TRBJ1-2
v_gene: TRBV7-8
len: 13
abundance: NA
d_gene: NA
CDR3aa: CASSLLEVPGYTF
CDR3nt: TGTGCCAGCAGCTTACTTGAGGTACCCGGCTACACCTTC

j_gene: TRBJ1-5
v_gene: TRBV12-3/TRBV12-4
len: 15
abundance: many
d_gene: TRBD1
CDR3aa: CASTATGGKNQPQHF
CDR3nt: TGTGCCAGCACCGCGACAGGGGGCAAGAATCAGCCCCAGCATTTT

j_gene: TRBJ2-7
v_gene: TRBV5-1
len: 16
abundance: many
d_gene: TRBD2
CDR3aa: CASSLAGGGFSYEQYF
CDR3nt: TGCGCCAGCAGCTTGGCCGGCGGGGGTTTCTCCTACGAGCAGTACTTC

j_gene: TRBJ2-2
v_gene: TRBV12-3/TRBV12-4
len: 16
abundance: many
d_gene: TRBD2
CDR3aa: CASSLQSGGANGELFF
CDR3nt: TGTGCCAGCAGTTTACAGAGCGGGGGGGCTAACGGGGAGCTGTTTTTT

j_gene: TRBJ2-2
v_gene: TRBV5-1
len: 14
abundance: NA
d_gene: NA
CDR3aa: CASSYFENTGELFF
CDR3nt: TGCGCCAGCAGCTACTTCGAGAACACCGGGGAGCTGTTTTTT

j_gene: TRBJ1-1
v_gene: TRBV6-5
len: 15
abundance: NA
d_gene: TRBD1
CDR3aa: CASSTRAGGFTEAFF
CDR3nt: TGTGCCAGCAGTACTAGGGCAGGGGGCTTCACTGAAGCTTTCTTT

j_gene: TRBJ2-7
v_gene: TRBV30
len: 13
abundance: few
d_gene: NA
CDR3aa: CAWSSGRTYEQYF
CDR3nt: TGTGCCTGGAGTTCGGGACGGACCTACGAGCAGTACTTC

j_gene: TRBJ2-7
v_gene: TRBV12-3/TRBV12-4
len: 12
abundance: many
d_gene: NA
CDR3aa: CASSSDGYEQYF
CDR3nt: TGTGCCAGCAGTTCTGACGGGTACGAGCAGTACTTC

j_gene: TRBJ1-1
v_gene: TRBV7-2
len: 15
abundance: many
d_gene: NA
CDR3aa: CASSLARGLNTEAFF
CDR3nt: TGTGCCAGCAGCTTAGCGCGGGGGCTGAACACTGAAGCTTTCTTT

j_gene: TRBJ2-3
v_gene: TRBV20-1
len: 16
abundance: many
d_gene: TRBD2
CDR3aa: CSARAPSGPSTDTQYF
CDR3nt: TGCAGTGCTAGAGCCCCTAGCGGGCCGAGCACAGATACGCAGTATTTT

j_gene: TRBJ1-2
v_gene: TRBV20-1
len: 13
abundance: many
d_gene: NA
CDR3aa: CSASPPGGYGYTF
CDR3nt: TGCAGTGCTTCCCCTCCAGGCGGCTATGGCTACACCTTC

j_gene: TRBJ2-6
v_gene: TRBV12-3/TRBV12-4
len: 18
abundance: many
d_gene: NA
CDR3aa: CASSLGLWGFSGANVLTF
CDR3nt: TGTGCCAGCAGTTTAGGGCTCTGGGGTTTCTCTGGGGCCAACGTCCTGACTTTC

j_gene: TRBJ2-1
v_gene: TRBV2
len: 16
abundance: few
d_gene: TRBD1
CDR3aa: CASRGFQGASYNEQFF
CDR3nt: TGTGCCAGCCGGGGGTTTCAGGGGGCTTCCTACAATGAGCAGTTCTTC

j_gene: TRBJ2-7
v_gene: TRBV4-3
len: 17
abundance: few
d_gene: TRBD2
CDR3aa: CASSQDRPGGVLYEQYF
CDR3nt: TGCGCCAGCAGCCAAGATCGGCCGGGAGGGGTACTTTACGAGCAGTACTTC

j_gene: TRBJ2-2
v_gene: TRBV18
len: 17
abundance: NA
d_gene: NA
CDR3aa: CASSPPGDDGGTGELFF
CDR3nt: TGTGCCAGCTCACCACCTGGGGACGACGGAGGCACCGGGGAGCTGTTTTTT

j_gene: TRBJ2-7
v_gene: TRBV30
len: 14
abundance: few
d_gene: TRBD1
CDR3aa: CAWSRDRFSYEQYF
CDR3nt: TGTGCCTGGAGTCGGGACAGATTCTCATACGAGCAGTACTTC

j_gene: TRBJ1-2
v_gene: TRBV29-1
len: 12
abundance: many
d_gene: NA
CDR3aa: CSVRRGSYGYTF
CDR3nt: TGCAGCGTCCGACGAGGTAGCTATGGCTACACCTTC

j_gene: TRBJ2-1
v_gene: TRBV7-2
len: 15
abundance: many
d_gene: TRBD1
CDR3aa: CASSWNRGSYNEQFF
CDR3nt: TGTGCCAGCAGCTGGAACAGGGGGTCCTACAATGAGCAGTTCTTC

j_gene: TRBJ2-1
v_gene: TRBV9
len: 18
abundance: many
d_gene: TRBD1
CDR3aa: CASSVGRGTGVGSNEQFF
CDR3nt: TGTGCCAGCAGCGTAGGAAGGGGGACAGGGGTGGGTTCCAATGAGCAGTTCTTC

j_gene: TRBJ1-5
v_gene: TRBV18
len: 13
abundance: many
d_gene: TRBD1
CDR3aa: CASSAGGTQPQHF
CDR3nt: TGTGCCAGCTCAGCAGGGGGGACTCAGCCCCAGCATTTT

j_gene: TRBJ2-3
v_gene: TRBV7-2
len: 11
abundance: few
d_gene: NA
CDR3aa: CASSRGDTQYF
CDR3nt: TGTGCCAGCAGCCGAGGGGATACGCAGTATTTT

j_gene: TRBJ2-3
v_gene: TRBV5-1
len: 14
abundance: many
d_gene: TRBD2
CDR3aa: CASSFGGATDTQYF
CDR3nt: TGCGCCAGCAGTTTCGGGGGGGCGACAGATACGCAGTATTTT

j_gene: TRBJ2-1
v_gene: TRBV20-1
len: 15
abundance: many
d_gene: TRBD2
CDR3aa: CSAHPRDYHVYEQFF
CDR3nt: TGCAGTGCCCACCCCCGGGACTATCACGTTTATGAGCAGTTCTTC

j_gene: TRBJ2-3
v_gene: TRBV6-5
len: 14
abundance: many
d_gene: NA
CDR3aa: CASSLLGREDTQYF
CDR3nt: TGTGCCAGCAGTCTGCTGGGAAGAGAAGATACGCAGTATTTT

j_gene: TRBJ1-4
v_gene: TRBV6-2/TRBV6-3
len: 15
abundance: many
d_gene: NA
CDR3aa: CASTIRGPADEKLFF
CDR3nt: TGTGCCAGCACCATCCGGGGACCAGCGGATGAAAAACTGTTTTTT

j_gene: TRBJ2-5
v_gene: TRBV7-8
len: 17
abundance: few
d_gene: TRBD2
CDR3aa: CASSSRPRTSGRETQYF
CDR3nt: TGTGCCAGCAGCAGCCGCCCCCGGACTAGCGGGAGGGAGACCCAGTACTTC

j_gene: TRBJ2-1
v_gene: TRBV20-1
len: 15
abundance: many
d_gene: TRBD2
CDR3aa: CSATKLAGGYNEQFF
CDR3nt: TGCAGTGCTACTAAACTAGCGGGGGGCTACAATGAGCAGTTCTTC

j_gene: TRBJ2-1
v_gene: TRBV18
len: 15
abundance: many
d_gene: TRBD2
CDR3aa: CASSRTSGTYNEQFF
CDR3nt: TGTGCCAGCTCCCGGACTAGCGGGACTTACAATGAGCAGTTCTTC